This record looks at one TCR beta chain sequence and its context. Its antigen remains undetermined. Qualities for individual bases were not recorded, and no much larger clone is one base off. This sample is part of a study of blood T cell repertoires in COVID-19 (dated by TCRdb to the early 2020s). Study-level background: The collaborator samples originated in the United States, Italy and Spain and spanned the acute and convalescent phases of COVID-19. Deeply sampled blood TCRbeta repertoires from subjects exposed to, actively infected with, or recovered from COVID-19 were included in the dataset. HLA class I and class II types, where available, came from metadata supplied by the sample provider rather than from assay-based typing. The repertoires were released in a freely available public database intended as a resource for research on the immune response to SARS-CoV-2. The prospective study material was composed of cDNA or gDNA derived from T cells, B-cell-depleted T cells, or PBMCs. The sample metadata nearly always contained a de-identified subject ID, COVID-19 status, age in years and sex. Samples were obtained from the ongoing ImmuneRACE study (first 160 participants) and from about 1,300 subjects provided by 6 global collaborators. Results the study describes overall, beyond this receptor: The quantity of clinical and demographic metadata differed by source and by participant and was supplied without curation.

The immunoSEQ Assay, a bias-controlled multiplex PCR, was used to amplify TCRbeta CDR3 regions from genomic DNA. In the original analysis: Within the assay, amplification of reference gene primers was used to estimate how many nucleated cells each sample contained. Sequence reads were collapsed and filtered to measure the absolute abundance of every unique TCRbeta CDR3 rearrangement. For each sample, productive Simpson clonality was calculated as the square root of Simpson's diversity index over productive rearrangements. Held by TCRdb, this immuneACCESS table contains in-frame sequences only and omits some clones. Under half of the omission traces to an unresolved V gene where checked; the cause of the rest is unknown. V and J calls plus clone size are reproduced from that table; the DNA served to infer D and trimming. The sample profile shows about 120,000 clones; around 89% of them were found once. In total, the top ten clones hold about 3.8% of the sample.

The CDR3 spans 14 residues, from the cysteine through the phenylalanine. Solely the CDR3 DNA is kept, with 42 bases framed from the first base. At the junction V is shortened by 0 bases and J by 5 bases, with 8 bases in between. CDR1 and CDR2 (LNHNV, YYDKDF) derive from the germline V gene (reference sequence). In Seattle, one collaborating source enrolled patients while the infection was active and tracked those patients longitudinally over the course of disease. Collaborating institutions collected whole blood in K2EDTA tubes following their own protocols. For TCRbeta analysis, collaborators shipped samples as frozen whole blood, isolated PBMCs, or DNA extracted from either of those sample types.

This sequence originates from a woman aged 55-70 years with COVID-19, enrolled during active disease. Recombination linked TRBV15 to TRBJ1-5, with no confidently assigned D gene. The sample taken for sequencing was peripheral blood. In nucleotide form, the sequence is TGTGCCACCAGCAGAGAGGGAGGGTATCAGCCCCAGCATTTT. Its protein product is CATSREGGYQPQHF.